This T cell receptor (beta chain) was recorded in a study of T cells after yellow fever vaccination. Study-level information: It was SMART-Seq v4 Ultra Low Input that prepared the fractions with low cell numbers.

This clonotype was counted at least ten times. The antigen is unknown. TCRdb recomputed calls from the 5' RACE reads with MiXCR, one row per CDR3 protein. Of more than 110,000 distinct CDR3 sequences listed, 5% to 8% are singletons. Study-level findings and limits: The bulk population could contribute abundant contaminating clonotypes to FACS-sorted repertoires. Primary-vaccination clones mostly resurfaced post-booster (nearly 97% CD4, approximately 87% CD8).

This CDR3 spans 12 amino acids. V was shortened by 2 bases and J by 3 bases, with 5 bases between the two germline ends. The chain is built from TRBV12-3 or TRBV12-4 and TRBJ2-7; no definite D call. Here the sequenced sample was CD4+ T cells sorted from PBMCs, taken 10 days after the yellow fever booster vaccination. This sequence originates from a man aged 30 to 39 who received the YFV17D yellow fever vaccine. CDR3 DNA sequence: TGTGCCAGCAGTTTATACGGCTACGAGCAGTACTTC. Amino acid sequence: CASSLYGYEQYF.